This TCR beta chain was found in a study of PD-1 blockade in classical Hodgkin lymphoma. Data came from immunoSEQ multiplex PCR; TCRdb stores just in-frame clones and leaves some out. The profile shows about 43,000 clones, roughly 78% of them singletons. Following autologous stem cell transplantation, relapse occurred in every patient, and exposure to brentuximab vedotin varied. This specimen consisted of peripheral blood mononuclear cells (PBMCs), obtained before the second cycle of nivolumab. This sequence originates from a human donor with classical Hodgkin lymphoma.

The CDR3 reads CASSFFGVSEQYF. CDR3 nucleotide sequence: TGTGCCAGCAGTTTTTTCGGCGTCAGCGAGCAGTACTTC. V is TRBV28 and J is TRBJ2-7, with D hard to call. V lost 3 bases, J lost 6 bases, and 12 bases lay in between. The CDR3 has 13 amino acids. The germline V gene encodes CDR1 MDHEN and CDR2 SYDVKM.